This T cell receptor (beta chain) was identified in a study of shared clonotypes between healthy human individuals (dated by TCRdb to 2020 to 2022). Some background on the complete study: The cohort included three men and a couple of women between 18 and 49 years of age. Each donor's leukapheresis produced roughly between roughly 0.85 and 10 billion PBMCs. Blood TCR repertoires of a handful of healthy adults were deeply sequenced to estimate repertoire size and the extent of clonotype sharing between individuals. Different laboratories and diverse techniques were used to prepare libraries and sequence TCR repertoires, to increase sequencing depth and limit assay-specific biases. For each donor, three plates each were used for CD4 naive and CD4 memory, two plates were used for CD8 naive, and one plate was used for CD8 memory.

Using the deep immunoSEQ assay, multiplex PCR amplified TCR CDR3 regions from genomic DNA. Genomic DNA extracted from each cell subset was distributed evenly over all wells of several immunoSEQ 96-well plates, and each plate served as one replicate. Each replicate PCR for sorted subsets received roughly 0.2 ug genomic DNA, equal to about 30,000 T cell genomes. Purified libraries were quantified with a Qubit 3.0 fluorometer, sized on a Bioanalyzer 2100, and re-quantified with the KAPA Library Quantification kit. A separate single-read 150-cycle Illumina NextSeq 550 flow cell was used to sequence each immunoSEQ 96-well plate. As for the authors' bioinformatics: Because only junctional sequences without quality scores were contained in the immunoSEQ output, filtering matching that applied to full-length reads could not be performed. Sequences were annotated with PyIR, a Python wrapper for IgBLAST v1.9, and V/J genes and CDR3 were assigned using IMGT germline references. Reads were filtered out if the reads had weak V/J assignments (E-value above 1e-6), no CDR3, stop codons, out-of-frame junctions, or ambiguous translated residues. A V3J clonotype was defined by an identical inferred V gene, J gene, and CDR3 amino acid sequence. Percentage overlap between repertoires was calculated by dividing the number of shared unique clonotypes by the size of the smaller repertoire. Repertoire richness was assessed with RTK rarefaction, the Chao1 estimator, and Recon v2.1 estimates of unobserved clonotypes. Generation probabilities were computed with OLGA for all TCRbeta clonotypes obtained by the gDNA method from a handful of donors. The table was pulled from immuneACCESS by TCRdb, which kept in-frame rearrangements only. Such tables lose some clones; where checked, under half of the loss comes from unresolved V genes, and the rest has no known cause. The DNA gave D and trimming, while V, J and clone size come from that table. The sample table shows over 2 million clones, and just under 95% are seen once. The top ten clonotypes cover 0.37% of the sample.

As to this clone: No cognate antigen has been identified for it. Qualities for individual bases were not recorded, and no much larger clone is one base off. The sample holds other DNA sequences that translate to the same CDR3.

The paper as a whole reports these results and caveats: Sampling was restricted to blood, and TCR repertoires in tissues likely differ from the TCR repertoires found in blood. Rarefaction of sorted-subset datasets indicated incomplete sequencing despite the large sequencing depth. Compared with non-shared clonotypes, clonotypes shared by all four sorted-subset donors had higher generation probabilities. Pairwise subsampling led to the expectation that sequencing depth would affect the degree of clonotype sharing among donors. Naive subsets generally had larger estimated clonotype richness than memory subsets did. The small number of donors limited the genetic and exposure-history diversity represented. Sharing across several donors was observed for about 5% of naive CD4, 3% to 4% of naive CD8, about 2.3% of memory CD4, and around 0.4% of memory CD8 clonotypes.

Sequences DFQATT (CDR1) and SNEGSKA (CDR2) are obtained from the germline V gene (reference sequence). Including cysteine and phenylalanine, the CDR3 has 11 amino acids. Left in the record is the CDR3 DNA by itself, 33 bases read in frame from the first base. Trimming costs V 3 bases and J 4 bases, and their ends lie 7 bases apart. Healthy HIV-negative adults with no recently reported acute infections or vaccinations were included as donors. Only Caucasian adults living in Nashville, Tennessee, USA were represented among the donors. CD4+ T cells were enriched by magnetic negative selection, after which naive cells were positively selected on CD45RA and the negative fraction was taken as the memory subset. After blood collection by leukapheresis, PBMCs were isolated using Ficoll-Histopaque density gradient centrifugation and then cryopreserved in the vapor phase of liquid nitrogen. Purity and quantity of every magnetically sorted T cell population were checked by analytical flow cytometry. From each sorted fraction, genomic DNA was isolated and quantified by UV absorbance on a Nanodrop 2000c.

Sequencing input: naive CD4+ T cells from PBMCs. The cell subset or site label corresponds to: CD45RA+ positively selected. This receptor was taken from a young man in good health. Some clones in this sample may be carry-over from other donors' samples. The chain couples TRBV20-1 to TRBJ2-7; matching of 6 bases hints at TRBD2 as the D gene. In nucleotide form, the sequence is TGCAGTGCTAGGGGACTGTACGAGCAGTACTTC. Translation gives CSARGLYEQYF.